Each of the 7 T cell receptor beta chains below was sequenced from the same sample in a study of CD8 T cells in Susac syndrome. Random hexamers primed reverse transcription of 0.5 to 1 ug RNA. In TCRdb, the immunoSEQ multiplex PCR reads were re-called with MiXCR into one record per CDR3 protein. This table holds 300,000 or so distinct CDR3 sequences, about 90% found once. The sequenced sample consisted of CD4+ T cells from PBMCs. The receptors originated from a human donor with multiple sclerosis.

This clonotype was observed a few times. The chain recombines TRBV2 with TRBJ2-7; tentative D call: TRBD1 (5 bases). Trimming cost V 6 bases and J 3 bases, with 9 bases left between them. The CDR3 is made up of 12 amino acids. From germline, CDR1 is SNHLY and CDR2 FYNNEI. The CDR3 spells CASRSDSYEQYF. As DNA, the CDR3 is TGTGCCAGCAGAAGCGACAGCTACGAGCAGTACTTC.

The chain's CDR3 is CASSLSDETQYF. The CDR3 DNA reads TGTGCCAGCAGCTTATCAGACGAGACCCAGTACTTC. The rearrangement links TRBV7-9 to TRBJ2-5; no reliable D call. The CDR3 has 12 residues. Per germline, CDR1 SEHNR and CDR2 FQNEAQ (reference sequence). V was pared by 2 bases and J by 5 bases, with 6 bases between.

This chain connects TRBV18 to TRBJ1-1, with D hard to call. Trimming removed 8 bases from V and 3 bases from J, with 16 bases in between. Germline V gives CDR1 KGHSH, CDR2 LQKENI. CDR3 length equals 14 residues. CDR3 region: CASGRGLRDTEAFF. The CDR3 region has the DNA TGTGCCAGCGGAAGAGGGCTGAGGGACACTGAAGCTTTCTTT.

The chain links TRBV20-1 to TRBJ1-3; D is undetermined. CDR1 is DFQATT and CDR2 is SNEGSKA in the germline V gene (reference sequence). The CDR3 extends over 13 amino acids. Trimming shortened V by 7 bases and J by 0 bases, and 10 bases separated the two germline ends. CDR3 DNA sequence: TGCAGTGTATTATTCTTCTCTGGAAACACCATATATTTT. Residues: CSVLFFSGNTIYF.

This clonotype was picked up a small number of times. The chain uses TRBV2 and TRBJ1-2; D perhaps matches TRBD1 (5 bases). Trimming removed 3 bases at V and 2 bases at J, with 7 bases between. The CDR3 totals 13 residues. Germline V gene data show CDR1 as SNHLY and CDR2 as FYNNEI. The CDR3 bases are TGTGCCAGCAGTGATAACAGGAACTATGGCTACACCTTC. This encodes CASSDNRNYGYTF. Complete variable domain (other parts from reference TRBV2 and TRBJ1-2): EPEVTQTPSHQVTQMGQEVILRCVPISNHLYFYWYRQILGQKVEFLVSFYNNEISEKSEIFDDQFSVERPDGSNFTLKIRSTKLEDSAMYFCASSDNRNYGYTFGSGTRLTVV.

V and J are TRBV19 and TRBJ2-4, with 8 positions matching TRBD1. The CDR3 extends over 14 amino acids. Trimming took 9 bases from V and 9 from J; bases not matched to a gene: 13. CDR1 is LNHDA and CDR2 is SQIVND in the germline V gene (reference sequence). CDR3 residues: CASGTGQGASIQYF. CDR3 nucleotide sequence: TGTGCCAGCGGAACGGGGCAGGGGGCAAGCATTCAGTACTTC.

This sequence joins TRBV5-1 and TRBJ2-7; D possibly corresponds to TRBD1 (6 bases). Deletions cut 7 bases from V and 0 bases from J, with 11 bases between. The V gene's germline CDR1 is SGHRS and CDR2 YFSETQ. This CDR3 has 13 amino acids. The CDR3 region is CASAQGSSYEQYF. The CDR3 DNA reads as TGCGCCAGCGCTCAGGGGAGCTCCTACGAGCAGTACTTC.